This entry lists 13 T cell receptor beta chains sequenced from one sample in a study of cytomegalovirus exposure and HLA in healthy donors. The primer mix had 60 Vbeta and 13 Jbeta primers. TCRdb's copy holds only in-frame clones and misses some; the assay was immunoSEQ multiplex PCR. Among about 110,000 clones, 65% to 85% were seen once, and the ten largest hold about 2.5%. The sequencing sample was made of PBMCs. These receptor sequences come from a young man in good health and CMV-seronegative.

The chain combines TRBV5-5 with TRBJ2-1, with D tentatively TRBD2 (5 bases). Germline CDR1 is SGHKS and CDR2 is YYEKEE (reference sequence). Trimming left V 3 bases short and J 14 bases short, with 12 bases between. This CDR3 is 11 amino acids long. CDR3 sequence reads: CASSSYTGEFF. The CDR3 DNA sequence: TGTGCCAGCAGCTCTTACACCGGGGAGTTCTTC.

The chain has TRBV5-5 and TRBJ2-1; D gene ambiguous. The CDR3 contains 15 residues. CDR1 is SGHKS and CDR2 is YYEKEE in the germline V gene (reference sequence). The V gene lost 5 bases and the J gene lost 2 bases, with 14 bases spanning the gap. CDR3 in DNA: TGTGCCAGCAGTCAACAGCCCGCAGCCTACAATGAGCAGTTCTTC. This codes for CASSQQPAAYNEQFF.

The chain links TRBV6-6 to TRBJ2-1; 12 bases match TRBD2. This CDR3 spans 15 amino acids. CDR1 is MNHNY and CDR2 is SVGAGI in the germline V gene (reference sequence). V lost 5 bases to trimming and J lost 6 bases; unmatched junction nucleotides: 5. Here the CDR3 reads CASSQTSGGPNEQFF. Written as DNA, the CDR3 is TGTGCCAGCAGTCAGACTAGCGGGGGCCCCAATGAGCAGTTCTTC.

This chain uses TRBV4-3 with TRBJ2-7; TRBD1 matches 10 bases. The CDR3 loop spans 14 amino acids. J lost 2 bases, V lost 3 bases, and 1 base had no gene match. Germline assignment: CDR1 LGHNA and CDR2 YSLEER. CDR3 protein: CASSQDRGAYEQYF. The CDR3 coding sequence is TGCGCCAGCAGCCAGGACAGGGGGGCCTACGAGCAGTACTTC.

The J gene is TRBJ1-2, the V gene TRBV29-1, with 12 nucleotides matching TRBD1. The CDR3 has 14 amino acids. The V and J ends lost 3 bases and 4 bases, in that order; junction bases with no gene match: 3. From germline, CDR1 is SQVTM and CDR2 ANQGSEA. The CDR3 region is CSVEGTGGAYGYTF. For the CDR3, the DNA is TGCAGCGTTGAGGGGACAGGGGGCGCCTATGGCTACACCTTC.

The J gene is TRBJ2-1, the V gene TRBV19; the D gene is possibly TRBD1 (6 bases). Germline values: CDR1 LNHDA, CDR2 SQIVND (reference sequence). CDR3 length: 14 residues. V lost 4 bases and J 3 bases, leaving 10 bases between the germline ends. The CDR3 nucleotides read TGTGCCAGTAGTAGTGAAGGGGGCTACAATGAGCAGTTCTTC. Translation gives CASSSEGGYNEQFF.

The V and J genes are TRBV4-2 and TRBJ2-2, with a possible D match to TRBD1 (6 bases). Germline lookup yields CDR1 LGHNA and CDR2 YNFKEQ. V gave up 0 bases and J gave up 1 base, with 12 bases separating them. The CDR3 is made up of 17 amino acids. This CDR3 is CASSQDFWGQNTGELFF. The CDR3, as DNA: TGTGCCAGCAGCCAAGATTTTTGGGGACAGAACACCGGGGAGCTGTTTTTT.

The chain recombines TRBV5-1 with TRBJ2-3; TRBD2 matches 8 bases. CDR3 length: 13 amino acids. The V gene end was trimmed by 6 bases and the J gene end by 6 bases; junction bases not matched to a gene: 6. Looked up from germline, CDR1 is SGHRS and CDR2 is YFSETQ. CDR3 amino acids: CASTTGGVDTQYF. In DNA form, the CDR3 reads TGCGCCAGCACAACCGGGGGGGTCGATACGCAGTATTTT.

This clone was seen only once. V usage is TRBV6-6 and J usage is TRBJ1-2; maybe TRBD1 (5 bases). Trimming took off 5 bases at V and 2 bases at J, with 12 bases between the two ends. Germline lookup yields CDR1 MNHNY and CDR2 SVGAGI (reference sequence). This CDR3 comprises 14 residues. The CDR3: CASSTSRGNYGYTF. The DNA for the CDR3 is TGTGCCAGCAGTACCTCTAGGGGAAACTATGGCTACACCTTC.

The V call is TRBV5-1, the J call TRBJ2-7; D might be TRBD1 (6 bases). The CDR3 has 12 residues. Germline V gene lookup returns CDR1 SGHRS and CDR2 YFSETQ. Trimming left V 4 bases short and J 9 bases short, with 14 bases between. CDR3 amino acids: CASSPGDIWQYF. CDR3 sequence (DNA): TGCGCCAGCAGCCCCGGGGACATTTGGCAGTACTTC.

V gene TRBV28 combines with J gene TRBJ2-3; the D is unclear. Trimming left V 5 bases short and J 1 base short, with 10 bases between. The length of the CDR3 is 14 residues. Germline CDR1 is MDHEN and CDR2 is SYDVKM. The CDR3 is CASSPRRRTDTQYF. In nucleotides, the CDR3 is TGTGCCAGCAGTCCCCGTCGTCGCACAGATACGCAGTATTTT.

The V call is TRBV19, the J call TRBJ1-2, with TRBD1 matching over 7 bases. CDR1 is LNHDA, CDR2 SQIVND, per germline (reference sequence). The CDR3 length is 13 residues. V gave up 7 bases and J gave up 2 bases; unmatched junction bases: 4. The CDR3 here is CASTRDSNYGYTF. For the CDR3, the DNA is TGTGCCAGTACCAGGGACAGCAACTATGGCTACACCTTC.

As to this clone: Sequence at one end of the junction differs from germline and may be a read error. This rearrangement joins TRBV7-7 to TRBJ1-6; a possible D gene is TRBD1 (5 bases). The CDR3 spans 13 residues. Per germline, CDR1 SSHAT and CDR2 FNYEAQ (reference sequence). The CDR3 nucleotides read TGTGCTAGCAGCTTAGACAGAAATTCACCCCTCCACTTT. It specifies CASSLDRNSPLHF.